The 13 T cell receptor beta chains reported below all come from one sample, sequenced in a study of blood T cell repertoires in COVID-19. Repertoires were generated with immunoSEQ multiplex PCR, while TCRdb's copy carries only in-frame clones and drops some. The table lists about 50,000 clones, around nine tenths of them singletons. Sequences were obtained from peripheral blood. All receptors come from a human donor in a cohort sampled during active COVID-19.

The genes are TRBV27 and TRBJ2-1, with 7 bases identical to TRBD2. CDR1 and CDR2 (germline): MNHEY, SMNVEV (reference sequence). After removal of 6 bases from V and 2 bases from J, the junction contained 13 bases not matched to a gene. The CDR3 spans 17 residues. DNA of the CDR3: TGTGCCAGCAGCCCCCCCTCCGGGGGGTCACCCTACAATGAGCAGTTCTTC. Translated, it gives CASSPPSGGSPYNEQFF.

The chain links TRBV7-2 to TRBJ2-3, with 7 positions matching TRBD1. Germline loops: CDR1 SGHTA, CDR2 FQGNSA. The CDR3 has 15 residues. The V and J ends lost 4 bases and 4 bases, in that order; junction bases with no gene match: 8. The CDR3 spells CASSSHRGGADTQYF. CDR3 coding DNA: TGTGCCAGCAGCTCGCACAGGGGCGGCGCAGATACGCAGTATTTT.

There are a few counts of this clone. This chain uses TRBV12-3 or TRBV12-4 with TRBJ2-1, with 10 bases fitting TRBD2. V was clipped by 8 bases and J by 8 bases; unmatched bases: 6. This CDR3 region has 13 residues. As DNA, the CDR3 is TGTGCCAGCCGGCCCGGGACTAGCGATGAGCAGTTCTTC. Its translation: CASRPGTSDEQFF.

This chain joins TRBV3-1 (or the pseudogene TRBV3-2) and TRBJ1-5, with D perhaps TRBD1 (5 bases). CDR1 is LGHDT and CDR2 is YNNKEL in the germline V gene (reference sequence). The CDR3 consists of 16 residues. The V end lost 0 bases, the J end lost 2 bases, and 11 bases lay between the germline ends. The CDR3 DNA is TGTGCCAGCAGCCAAGATGGGCCAGGGCGCAATCAGCCCCAGCATTTT. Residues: CASSQDGPGRNQPQHF.

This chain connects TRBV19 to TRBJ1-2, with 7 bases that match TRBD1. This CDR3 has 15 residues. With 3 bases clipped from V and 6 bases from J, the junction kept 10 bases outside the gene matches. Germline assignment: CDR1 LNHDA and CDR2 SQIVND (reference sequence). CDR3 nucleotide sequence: TGTGCCAGTAGTATCAGGGGGGCAGGGGCGCATGGCTACACCTTC. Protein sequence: CASSIRGAGAHGYTF.

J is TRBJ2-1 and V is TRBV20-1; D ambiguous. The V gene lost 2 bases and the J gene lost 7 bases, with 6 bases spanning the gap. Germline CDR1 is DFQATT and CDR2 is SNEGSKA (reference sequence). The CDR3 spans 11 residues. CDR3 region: CSARHQNEQFF. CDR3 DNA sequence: TGCAGTGCTAGACATCAGAATGAGCAGTTCTTC.

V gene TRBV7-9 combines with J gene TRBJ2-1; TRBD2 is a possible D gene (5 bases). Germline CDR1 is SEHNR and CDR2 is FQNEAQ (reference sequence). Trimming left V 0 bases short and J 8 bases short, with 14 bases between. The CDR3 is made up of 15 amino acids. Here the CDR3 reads CASSLATYASHEQFF. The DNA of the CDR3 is TGTGCCAGCAGCTTAGCGACATATGCTAGCCATGAGCAGTTCTTC.

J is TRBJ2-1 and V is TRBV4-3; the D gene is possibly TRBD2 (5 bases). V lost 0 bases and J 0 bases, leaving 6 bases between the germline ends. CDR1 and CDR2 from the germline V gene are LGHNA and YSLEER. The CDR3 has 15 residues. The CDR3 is CASSQDEGSYNEQFF. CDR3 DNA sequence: TGCGCCAGCAGCCAAGATGAGGGCTCCTACAATGAGCAGTTCTTC.

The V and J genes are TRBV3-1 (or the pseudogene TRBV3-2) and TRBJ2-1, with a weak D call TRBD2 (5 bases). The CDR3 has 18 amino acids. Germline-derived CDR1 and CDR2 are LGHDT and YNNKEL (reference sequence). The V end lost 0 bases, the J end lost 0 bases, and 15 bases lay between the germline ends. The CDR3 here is CASSQDRGDTSSYNEQFF. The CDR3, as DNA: TGTGCCAGCAGCCAAGATCGGGGAGACACGAGCTCCTACAATGAGCAGTTCTTC.

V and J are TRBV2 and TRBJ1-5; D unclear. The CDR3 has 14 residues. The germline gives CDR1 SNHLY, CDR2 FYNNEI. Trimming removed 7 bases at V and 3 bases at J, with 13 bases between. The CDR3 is CASTETHPNQPQHF. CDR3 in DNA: TGTGCCAGCACAGAAACACACCCCAATCAGCCCCAGCATTTT.

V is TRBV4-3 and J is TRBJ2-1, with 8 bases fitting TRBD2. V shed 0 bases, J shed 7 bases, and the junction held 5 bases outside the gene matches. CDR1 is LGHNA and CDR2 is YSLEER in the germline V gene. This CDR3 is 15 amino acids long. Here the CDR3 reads CASSQELAAENEQFF. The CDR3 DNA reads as TGCGCCAGCAGCCAAGAACTAGCGGCAGAAAATGAGCAGTTCTTC.

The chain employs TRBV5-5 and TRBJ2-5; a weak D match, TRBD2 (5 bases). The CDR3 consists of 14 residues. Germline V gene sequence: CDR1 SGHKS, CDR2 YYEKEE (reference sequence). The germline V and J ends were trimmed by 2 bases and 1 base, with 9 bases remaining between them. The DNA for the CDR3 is TGTGCCAGCAGCTTAGGGAGTACCCAAGAGACCCAGTACTTC. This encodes CASSLGSTQETQYF.

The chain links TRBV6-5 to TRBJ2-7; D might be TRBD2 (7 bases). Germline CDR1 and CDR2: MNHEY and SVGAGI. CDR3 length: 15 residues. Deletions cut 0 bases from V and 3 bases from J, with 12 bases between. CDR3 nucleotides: TGTGCCAGCAGTTACTCGAGGGGGGGGAGCTACGAGCAGTACGTC. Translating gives CASSYSRGGSYEQYV.